These 2 T cell receptor beta chains were all obtained from the same sample, sequenced in a study of Ad26.COV2.S vaccination and SARS-CoV-2 variants. Treatment noted: 15 to 20 received Ad26.COV2.S at low or high dose, single or two shots; 5 received placebo; per-sample allocation not given. On day 63 after the first injection, vaccine and placebo recipients gave samples. Profiled with immunoSEQ multiplex PCR; TCRdb holds only in-frame clones, not every one. The data contain about 350,000 clones, roughly 90% of them singletons. The sample in question was peripheral blood, obtained in a trial of Ad26.COV2.S vaccine versus placebo. The origin of the receptors is a person aged 18-60 years who received the Ad26.COV2.S COVID-19 vaccine or a placebo.

This rearrangement joins TRBV6-2 or TRBV6-3 to TRBJ1-6, with D tentatively TRBD1 (5 bases). CDR1 is MNHEY, CDR2 SVGEGT, per germline. Trimming took off 5 bases at V and 8 bases at J, with 13 bases between the two ends. CDR3 size: 14 residues. In DNA, the CDR3 is TGTGCCAGCAGTCCGGGGCTCTGGGATTCACCCCTCCACTTT. Its translation is CASSPGLWDSPLHF.

This chain uses TRBV29-1 with TRBJ1-1; TRBD1 might be the D (6 bases). The V end lost 7 bases, the J end lost 1 base, and 16 bases lay between the germline ends. The length of the CDR3 is 14 residues. Germline CDR1 reads SQVTM; CDR2 reads ANQGSEA. The DNA of the CDR3 is TGCAGCGCCACCACCCAGACAGGGAACACTGAAGCTTTCTTT. It is translated as CSATTQTGNTEAFF.